Presented here are 31 T cell receptor beta chains from one specimen sequenced in a study of cytomegalovirus exposure and HLA in healthy donors. Sequenced by immunoSEQ multiplex PCR; TCRdb stores in-frame clones only, minus some. The sample contains roughly 120,000 clones, around 94% of which appear only once. The sequenced sample consisted of PBMCs. These receptors all come from a young woman in good health and CMV-seronegative.

V gene TRBV5-1 combines with J gene TRBJ2-5, with 8 bases identical to TRBD1. Germline values: CDR1 SGHRS, CDR2 YFSETQ. Trimming removed 2 bases from V and 1 base from J; junction bases left unmatched: 4. The CDR3 length is 15 residues. The CDR3 reads CASSLQGGTQETQYF. The CDR3, as DNA: TGCGCCAGCAGCTTACAGGGGGGAACCCAAGAGACCCAGTACTTC.

This sequence joins TRBV18 and TRBJ2-5; 9 nucleotides agree with TRBD2. Looked up from germline, CDR1 is KGHSH and CDR2 is LQKENI. The CDR3 length is 16 residues. V was pared by 4 bases and J by 1 base, with 7 bases of the junction left unmatched. CDR3 loop: CASSLFETSGQETQYF. CDR3 sequence (DNA): TGTGCCAGCTCACTTTTCGAGACTAGCGGCCAAGAGACCCAGTACTTC.

The J gene is TRBJ1-1, the V gene TRBV9; possibly TRBD1 for D (5 bases). The CDR3 extends over 13 amino acids. Germline CDR1 reads SGDLS; CDR2 reads YYNGEE. V dropped 7 bases and J dropped 4 bases, with 14 bases sitting between them. CDR3 nucleotides: TGTGCCAGCGGCCAGGGATGGGCCACTGAAGCTTTCTTT. It encodes CASGQGWATEAFF.

The chain employs TRBV6-5 and TRBJ2-7, with D possibly TRBD1 on 6 matching bases. This CDR3 is 14 amino acids long. V lost 3 bases to trimming and J lost 0 bases, with 9 bases between them. Germline CDR1 MNHEY, CDR2 SVGAGI. CDR3: CASSYAGDSYEQYF. CDR3 nucleotide sequence: TGTGCCAGCAGTTATGCAGGGGACTCCTACGAGCAGTACTTC.

On this clone: Its ends do not fully match the called genes, so a read error is possible. The chain couples TRBV7-9 to TRBJ1-1; the D gene is possibly TRBD1 (6 bases). The CDR3 length is 12 residues. The germline V gene has CDR1 SEHNR and CDR2 FQNEAQ (reference sequence). The CDR3: CASSLGDTKAFF. The CDR3 DNA reads as TGTGCCAGCAGCTTGGGGGACACTAAAGCTTTCTTT.

The gene calls are TRBV28 and TRBJ2-1; possible D gene TRBD1, 6 bases. This CDR3 has 13 amino acids. The V end lost 2 bases, the J end lost 15 bases, and 17 bases lay between the germline ends. Germline V gives CDR1 MDHEN, CDR2 SYDVKM. In DNA, the CDR3 is TGTGCCAGCAGTTTACCTAGGACAGCAGGCCTGTTCTTC. It specifies CASSLPRTAGLFF.

The rearrangement uses TRBV28 and TRBJ2-1; possibly TRBD1 for D (5 bases). CDR1 is MDHEN and CDR2 is SYDVKM in the germline V gene. Trimming took off 6 bases at V and 11 bases at J, with 14 bases between the two ends. The CDR3 runs 12 residues. This CDR3 is CASSPLQGQQFF. The CDR3 DNA follows: TGTGCCAGCAGCCCACTCCAGGGTCAGCAGTTCTTC.

The chain recombines TRBV5-1 with TRBJ2-3; 7 bases are shared with TRBD2. The ends lost 7 bases at V and 3 bases at J; junction bases unmatched: 17. Germline loops: CDR1 SGHRS, CDR2 YFSETQ. The CDR3 runs to 17 residues. CDR3 sequence: CASANGGSGKSTDTQYF. The CDR3 DNA is TGCGCCAGCGCCAACGGGGGGAGCGGGAAGAGTACAGATACGCAGTATTTT.

This rearrangement joins TRBV28 to TRBJ1-2, with 7 bases identical to TRBD1. Trimming removed 2 bases from V and 4 bases from J; junction bases left unmatched: 7. Germline-derived CDR1 and CDR2 are MDHEN and SYDVKM. This CDR3 has 15 residues. The DNA for the CDR3 is TGTGCCAGCAGTTTAGGGACAGCTCCTCGCTATGGCTACACCTTC. Translating gives CASSLGTAPRYGYTF.

This chain joins TRBV30 and TRBJ2-7; D perhaps matches TRBD2 (6 bases). The CDR3 runs 12 residues. Per germline, CDR1 GTSNPN and CDR2 SVGIG (reference sequence). V was pared by 4 bases and J by 3 bases, with 10 bases between. This chain's CDR3 is CAWTATSYEQYF. CDR3 sequence (DNA): TGTGCCTGGACGGCGACTAGCTACGAGCAGTACTTC.

This CDR3 reads CATLGVSYNEQFF. DNA for the CDR3: TGTGCCACCCTAGGGGTGTCCTACAATGAGCAGTTCTTC. The chain carries TRBV19 and TRBJ2-1; D is possibly TRBD1 (5 bases). The CDR3 is 13 residues long. Germline assignment: CDR1 LNHDA and CDR2 SQIVND (reference sequence). Trimming took off 10 bases at V and 1 base at J, with 11 bases between the two ends.

V usage is TRBV28 and J usage is TRBJ2-1; D not certain. Trimming cost V 8 bases and J 0 bases, with 8 bases left between them. CDR1 is MDHEN and CDR2 is SYDVKM in the germline V gene. The CDR3 is 13 residues long. CDR3 nucleotides: TGTGCCAGCCAGGCATCCTCCTACAATGAGCAGTTCTTC. Its protein is CASQASSYNEQFF.

The chain uses TRBV5-1 and TRBJ1-1; 9 nucleotides align to TRBD1. Germline CDR1 is SGHRS and CDR2 is YFSETQ. CDR3 length: 16 residues. The V gene end was trimmed by 0 bases and the J gene end by 0 bases; junction bases not matched to a gene: 3. Written as DNA, the CDR3 is TGCGCCAGCAGCTTGGACAGGGGGCAACTGAACACTGAAGCTTTCTTT. Encoded protein: CASSLDRGQLNTEAFF.

This sequence joins TRBV5-1 and TRBJ1-3; TRBD1 is a possible D gene (6 bases). From germline, CDR1 is SGHRS and CDR2 YFSETQ. The CDR3 covers 16 residues. V was cut by 3 bases and J by 4 bases, with 17 bases left in between. CDR3 coding DNA: TGCGCCAGCAGCTCCGAATTTACAGGGTCCGGAAACACCATATATTTT. Protein sequence: CASSSEFTGSGNTIYF.

In DNA, the CDR3 is TGTGCCAGCAGCGTAGGACAGGGGGCGCAGGGGAATGAAAAACTGTTTTTT. Translation gives CASSVGQGAQGNEKLFF. V gene TRBV9 combines with J gene TRBJ1-4; 10 nucleotides align to TRBD1. J lost 5 bases, V lost 0 bases, and 7 bases had no gene match. The CDR3 consists of 17 residues. Germline CDR1 reads SGDLS; CDR2 reads YYNGEE.

The rearrangement joins TRBV5-1 to TRBJ1-1; 8 bases fit TRBD1. The CDR3 contains 15 residues. The junction had 2 bases not matched to a gene; V was cut back by 0 bases and J by 1 base. Germline V gene lookup returns CDR1 SGHRS and CDR2 YFSETQ. This CDR3 is CASSLAGQGNTEAFF. CDR3 nucleotides: TGCGCCAGCAGCTTGGCCGGACAGGGGAACACTGAAGCTTTCTTT.

The chain links TRBV4-1 to TRBJ1-5, with D possibly matching TRBD1 (5 bases). Germline CDR1 is MGHRA and CDR2 is YSYEKL. This CDR3 region has 16 residues. V gave up 0 bases and J gave up 7 bases, with 16 bases separating them. This CDR3 reads CASSQDNGRVGQPQHF. In nucleotides, the CDR3 is TGCGCCAGCAGCCAAGATAACGGCAGGGTGGGACAGCCCCAGCATTTT.

This clone has more than one count but fewer than ten. The chain couples TRBV11-2 to TRBJ1-5, with D perhaps TRBD1 (6 bases). Trimming removed 0 bases from V and 4 bases from J, with 16 bases in between. CDR1 and CDR2 from the germline V gene are SGHAT and FQNNGV. The CDR3 covers 17 residues. DNA of the CDR3: TGTGCCAGCAGCTTAGAGGCAGGGGAGTATGATAATCAGCCCCAGCATTTT. Translated, it gives CASSLEAGEYDNQPQHF.

This clone has a handful of counts. The chain links TRBV19 to TRBJ1-5; TRBD1 is a possible D gene (6 bases). V shed 6 bases and J shed 7 bases, with 19 bases lying between them. The CDR3 runs 15 residues. Germline loops: CDR1 LNHDA, CDR2 SQIVND (reference sequence). The CDR3 protein is CASSLETGRGQPQHF. In nucleotides, the CDR3 is TGTGCCAGTAGCCTAGAGACAGGTAGAGGGCAGCCCCAGCATTTT.

This chain joins TRBV2 and TRBJ1-5; D ambiguous. The CDR3 extends over 13 amino acids. V was pared by 4 bases and J by 7 bases, with 11 bases between. Germline V gene data show CDR1 as SNHLY and CDR2 as FYNNEI. The CDR3 is CASSGGDRQPQHF. In DNA, the CDR3 is TGTGCCAGCAGTGGTGGTGATAGACAGCCCCAGCATTTT.

The CDR3 is CASSSLVGEGGYTF. The CDR3 DNA sequence: TGTGCCAGCAGTTCCCTAGTAGGGGAAGGCGGCTACACCTTC. The gene calls are TRBV27 and TRBJ1-2, with TRBD1 as a possible D gene (5 bases). V was shortened by 4 bases and J by 8 bases, with 17 bases between the two germline ends. CDR1 is MNHEY, CDR2 SMNVEV, per germline (reference sequence). This CDR3 has 14 residues.

This clone was recorded only once. The CDR3: CASSSTASGEAFF. The CDR3 bases are TGTGCCAGCAGCTCTACAGCTTCTGGTGAAGCTTTCTTT. The V call is TRBV5-4, the J call TRBJ1-1; D gene uncertain. Germline V gene sequence: CDR1 SGHNT, CDR2 YYREEE (reference sequence). The V and J ends lost 3 bases and 7 bases respectively, with 13 bases between them. The CDR3 runs 13 residues.

This rearrangement joins TRBV5-6 to TRBJ1-2; 7 nucleotides align to TRBD1. The CDR3 is 16 amino acids. Germline CDR1 SGHDT, CDR2 YYEEEE. V shed 0 bases and J 7 bases; nucleotides not matched to a gene: 12. CDR3 nucleotide sequence: TGTGCCAGCAGCTTGGCCATCGGCAGGGGGACGAGTGGCTACACCTTC. It translates to CASSLAIGRGTSGYTF.

This clone has more than one count but fewer than ten. The V call is TRBV28, the J call TRBJ2-3; 13 bases map to TRBD2. CDR1 and CDR2 from the germline V gene are MDHEN and SYDVKM. V lost 4 bases, J lost 7 bases, and 14 bases stayed unmatched. The CDR3 has 18 amino acids. CDR3 sequence (DNA): TGTGCCAGCAGTTATCCTGTGGGTGGGACTAGCGGGATATATACGCAGTATTTT. Protein product: CASSYPVGGTSGIYTQYF.

The CDR3 loop reads CASSRDRVGTGELFF. In nucleotides, the CDR3 is TGTGCCAGCAGCCGGGACAGGGTCGGCACCGGGGAGCTGTTTTTT. V and J are TRBV5-4 and TRBJ2-2; TRBD1 matches 9 bases. The junction had 5 bases not matched to a gene; V was cut back by 4 bases and J by 4 bases. This CDR3 has 15 amino acids. Germline CDR1 reads SGHNT; CDR2 reads YYREEE (reference sequence).

The V gene is TRBV20-1, the J gene TRBJ2-7; D possibly corresponds to TRBD2 (5 bases). Germline V lookup: CDR1 DFQATT, CDR2 SNEGSKA (reference sequence). The CDR3 covers 10 residues. With 8 bases removed from V and 1 base from J, the gap between germline ends came to 6 bases. The DNA of the CDR3 is TGCAGTAGCGGTTCCTACGAGCAGTACTTC. This translates into CSSGSYEQYF.

Comment on this clone: The sample has other DNA sequences that encode this CDR3 too. The V and J genes are TRBV2 and TRBJ1-2; tentatively, D is TRBD1 (6 bases). V was cut by 3 bases and J by 4 bases, with 6 bases left in between. The CDR3 contains 12 residues. Germline assignment: CDR1 SNHLY and CDR2 FYNNEI. CDR3 nucleotides: TGTGCCAGCAGTGAGGACAGCTATGGCTACACCTTC. This translates into CASSEDSYGYTF.

This chain joins TRBV5-6 and TRBJ1-1; weak D call: TRBD1 (6 bases). This CDR3 is built from 13 residues. Germline V gives CDR1 SGHDT, CDR2 YYEEEE. Trimming cost V 4 bases and J 6 bases, with 13 bases left between them. CDR3: CASSLRQVAEAFF. CDR3 nucleotides: TGTGCCAGCAGCCTAAGACAGGTTGCTGAAGCTTTCTTT.

The V and J genes are TRBV7-2 and TRBJ1-1; D ambiguous. The V end lost 5 bases, the J end lost 3 bases, and 4 bases lay between the germline ends. The CDR3 runs to 11 residues. From germline, CDR1 is SGHTA and CDR2 FQGNSA. Here the CDR3 reads CASSEHTEAFF. CDR3 DNA sequence: TGTGCCAGCAGCGAGCACACTGAAGCTTTCTTT.

This chain links TRBV28 with TRBJ1-5, with no clear D. Trimming cost V 3 bases and J 9 bases, with 6 bases left between them. The CDR3 length is 11 residues. Germline-derived CDR1 and CDR2 are MDHEN and SYDVKM. CDR3 residues: CASSFYGPQHF. In DNA, the CDR3 is TGTGCCAGCAGTTTTTACGGGCCCCAGCATTTT.

V usage is TRBV5-1 and J usage is TRBJ2-3; the match to TRBD2 covers 15 bases. Germline V gene data show CDR1 as SGHRS and CDR2 as YFSETQ. The length of the CDR3 is 20 residues. V was clipped by 3 bases and J by 0 bases; unmatched bases: 11. CDR3 coding DNA: TGCGCCAGCAGCTCCCCTAGAGGGGGACTAGCGGGAGGAAGCACAGATACGCAGTATTTT. This sequence encodes CASSSPRGGLAGGSTDTQYF.